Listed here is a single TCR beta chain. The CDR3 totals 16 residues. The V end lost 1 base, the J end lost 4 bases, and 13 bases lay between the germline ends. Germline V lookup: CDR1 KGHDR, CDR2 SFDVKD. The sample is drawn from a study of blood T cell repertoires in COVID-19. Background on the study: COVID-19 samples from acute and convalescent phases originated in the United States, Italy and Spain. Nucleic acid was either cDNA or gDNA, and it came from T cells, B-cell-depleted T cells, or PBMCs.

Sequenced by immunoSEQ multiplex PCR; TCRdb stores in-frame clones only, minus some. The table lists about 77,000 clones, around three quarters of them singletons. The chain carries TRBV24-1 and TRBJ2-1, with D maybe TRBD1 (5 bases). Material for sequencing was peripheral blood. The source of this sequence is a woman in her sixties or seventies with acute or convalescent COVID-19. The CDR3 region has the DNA TGTGCCACCAGTGATTTTAAGACAGAAACTTACAATGAGCAGTTCTTC. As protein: CATSDFKTETYNEQFF.